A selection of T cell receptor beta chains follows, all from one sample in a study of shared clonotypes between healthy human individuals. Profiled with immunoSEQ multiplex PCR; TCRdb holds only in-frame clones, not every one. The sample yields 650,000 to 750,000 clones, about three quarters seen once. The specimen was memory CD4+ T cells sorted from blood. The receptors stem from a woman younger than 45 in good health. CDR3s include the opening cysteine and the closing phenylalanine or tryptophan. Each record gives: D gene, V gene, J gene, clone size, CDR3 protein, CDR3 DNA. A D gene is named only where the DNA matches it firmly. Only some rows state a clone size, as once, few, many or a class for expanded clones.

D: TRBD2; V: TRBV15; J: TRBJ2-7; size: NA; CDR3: CATSKRGLAGHYEQYF; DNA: TGTGCCACCAGCAAAAGGGGACTAGCGGGGCACTACGAGCAGTACTTC
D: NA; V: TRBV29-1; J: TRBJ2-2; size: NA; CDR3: CSVDKTGELFF; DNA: TGCAGCGTTGATAAGACCGGGGAGCTGTTTTTT
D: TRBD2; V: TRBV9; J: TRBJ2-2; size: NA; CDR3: CASSGAGSTGAGELFF; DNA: TGTGCCAGCAGCGGAGCGGGATCCACGGGGGCCGGGGAGCTGTTTTTT
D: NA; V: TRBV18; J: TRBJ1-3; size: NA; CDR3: CASSAIDSGNTIYF; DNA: TGTGCCAGCTCAGCGATTGACTCTGGAAACACCATATATTTT
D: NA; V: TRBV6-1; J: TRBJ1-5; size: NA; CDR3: CASISLSNQPQHF; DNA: TGTGCCAGCATATCACTTAGCAATCAGCCCCAGCATTTT
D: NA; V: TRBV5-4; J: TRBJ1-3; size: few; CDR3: CASSSTGGNTIYF; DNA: TGTGCCAGCAGCTCGACAGGCGGAAACACCATATATTTT
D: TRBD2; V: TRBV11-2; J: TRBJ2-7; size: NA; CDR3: CASSLEGLDAYEQYF; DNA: TGTGCCAGCAGCTTAGAAGGACTAGACGCCTACGAGCAGTACTTC
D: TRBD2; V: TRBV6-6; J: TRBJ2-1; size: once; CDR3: CASSRLAGEQFF; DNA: TGTGCCAGCAGCAGACTAGCCGGTGAGCAGTTCTTC
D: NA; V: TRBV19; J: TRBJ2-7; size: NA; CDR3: CASRARSSYEQYF; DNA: TGTGCCAGTAGGGCCAGGAGCTCCTACGAGCAGTACTTC
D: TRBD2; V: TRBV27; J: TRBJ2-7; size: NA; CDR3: CASSPGLAGTSYEQYF; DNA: TGTGCCAGCAGTCCCGGGCTAGCGGGAACATCGTACGAGCAGTACTTC
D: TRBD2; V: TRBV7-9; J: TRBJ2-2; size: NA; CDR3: CASSLVLAGGNTGELFF; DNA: TGTGCCAGCAGCTTGGTTTTAGCGGGAGGGAACACCGGGGAGCTGTTTTTT
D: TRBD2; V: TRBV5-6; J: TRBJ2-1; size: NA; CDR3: CASSLIRDYRSYNEQFF; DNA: TGTGCCAGCAGCTTGATCCGGGACTACCGATCCTACAATGAGCAGTTCTTC
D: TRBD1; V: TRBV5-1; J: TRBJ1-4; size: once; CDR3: CASSWDRGSEKLFF; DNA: TGCGCCAGCAGCTGGGACAGGGGTTCTGAAAAACTGTTTTTT
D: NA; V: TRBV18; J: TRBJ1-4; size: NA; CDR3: CASSPGTTNEKLFF; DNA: TGTGCCAGCTCACCAGGGACAACTAATGAAAAACTGTTTTTT
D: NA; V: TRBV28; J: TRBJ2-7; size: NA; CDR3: CASSLASVDYEQYF; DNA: TGTGCCAGCAGTTTAGCTAGCGTTGACTACGAGCAGTACTTC
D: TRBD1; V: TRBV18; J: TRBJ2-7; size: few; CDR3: CASSPGTGGLEQYF; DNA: TGTGCCAGCTCCCCCGGGACAGGGGGCCTCGAGCAGTACTTC
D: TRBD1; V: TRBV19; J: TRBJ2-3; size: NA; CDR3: CASSTPGTADTQYF; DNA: TGTGCCAGTAGTACACCCGGGACAGCGGATACGCAGTATTTT
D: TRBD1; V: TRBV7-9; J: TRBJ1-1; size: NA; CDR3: CASSGTGKNTEAFF; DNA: TGTGCCAGCAGCGGGACAGGCAAGAACACTGAAGCTTTCTTT
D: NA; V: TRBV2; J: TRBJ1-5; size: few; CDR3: CATQWDLNQPQHF; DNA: TGTGCCACCCAGTGGGACCTCAATCAGCCCCAGCATTTT
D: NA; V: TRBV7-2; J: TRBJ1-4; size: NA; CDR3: CASSLARGPGRELFF; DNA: TGTGCCAGCAGCTTAGCTCGAGGGCCCGGTCGAGAACTGTTTTTT
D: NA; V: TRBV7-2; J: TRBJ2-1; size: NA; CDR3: CASSLAWGGSYNEQFF; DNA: TGTGCCAGCAGCTTAGCTTGGGGTGGCTCCTACAATGAGCAGTTCTTC
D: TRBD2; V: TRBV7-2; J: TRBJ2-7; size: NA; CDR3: CASSLMGDYSNEQYF; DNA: TGTGCCAGCAGCTTAATGGGGGACTATTCTAACGAGCAGTACTTC
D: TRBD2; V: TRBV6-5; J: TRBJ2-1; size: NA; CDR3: CASSYHREAGNEQFF; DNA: TGTGCCAGCAGTTACCACCGGGAGGCAGGCAATGAGCAGTTCTTC
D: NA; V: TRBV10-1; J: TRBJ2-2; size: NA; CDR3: CASSESGGLLNTGELFF; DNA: TGCGCCAGCAGTGAGTCAGGCGGCCTCTTGAACACCGGGGAGCTGTTTTTT
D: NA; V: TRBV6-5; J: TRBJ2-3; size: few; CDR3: CASRDSADTQYF; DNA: TGTGCCAGCAGGGACTCCGCAGATACGCAGTATTTT
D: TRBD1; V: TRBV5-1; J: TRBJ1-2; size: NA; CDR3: CASSPRGGVYGYTF; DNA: TGCGCCAGCAGCCCCAGGGGGGGTGTCTATGGCTACACCTTC
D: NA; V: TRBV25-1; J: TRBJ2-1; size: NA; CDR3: CASSEHEQGFEQFF; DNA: TGTGCCAGCAGTGAACATGAACAGGGATTTGAGCAGTTCTTC
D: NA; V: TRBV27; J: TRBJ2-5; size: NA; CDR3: CASSLAGAGETQYF; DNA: TGTGCCAGCAGTTTAGCTGGGGCTGGGGAGACCCAGTACTTC
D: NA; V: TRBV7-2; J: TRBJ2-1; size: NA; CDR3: CASSPSGEQFF; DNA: TGTGCCAGCAGCCCGAGCGGTGAGCAGTTCTTC
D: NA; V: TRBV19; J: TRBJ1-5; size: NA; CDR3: CASTPEGRRSNQPQHF; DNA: TGTGCCAGTACCCCGGAGGGCAGACGCAGCAATCAGCCCCAGCATTTT
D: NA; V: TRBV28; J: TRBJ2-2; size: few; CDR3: CASSLTSPGELFF; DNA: TGTGCCAGCAGTTTGACAAGTCCCGGGGAGCTGTTTTTT
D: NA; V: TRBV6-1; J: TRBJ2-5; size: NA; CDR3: CASISGLGQETQYF; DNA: TGTGCCAGCATTTCGGGACTGGGACAAGAGACCCAGTACTTC
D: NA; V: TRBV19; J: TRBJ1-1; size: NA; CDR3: CASMVGTGTEAFF; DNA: TGTGCCAGTATGGTGGGAACCGGGACTGAAGCTTTCTTT
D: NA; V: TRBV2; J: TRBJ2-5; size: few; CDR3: CASRPSAGQETQYF; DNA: TGTGCCAGCCGCCCGTCGGCGGGGCAAGAGACCCAGTACTTC
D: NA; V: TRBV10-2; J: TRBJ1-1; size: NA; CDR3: CASSPGTMNTEAFF; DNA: TGCGCCAGCAGTCCGGGGACGATGAACACTGAAGCTTTCTTT